Below, 9 T cell receptor beta chains from the same sample are listed, as sequenced in a study of shared clonotypes between healthy human individuals. Method: immunoSEQ multiplex PCR; TCRdb's copy keeps in-frame clones and lacks some. This sample has fewer than 200,000 clones, with 85% to 95% found just once. Sequenced material: naive CD4+ T cells sorted from blood. Subset denoted: CD45RA+ positively selected. All receptors derive from a woman aged 30 to 39 in good health.

This clone was picked up one time. This chain joins TRBV19 and TRBJ2-6; 7 bases align to TRBD1. V lost 5 bases to trimming and J lost 3 bases; unmatched junction nucleotides: 4. The germline V gene has CDR1 LNHDA and CDR2 SQIVND (reference sequence). This CDR3 comprises 15 residues. CDR3: CASSVTGVGANVLTF. The CDR3 nucleotides are TGTGCCAGTAGTGTCACAGGGGTTGGGGCCAACGTCCTGACTTTC. Variable domain in full (rest from reference TRBV19 and TRBJ2-6): DGGITQSPKYLFRKEGQNVTLSCEQNLNHDAMYWYRQDPGQGLRLIYYSQIVNDFQKGDIAEGYSVSREKKESFPLTVTSAQKNPTAFYLCASSVTGVGANVLTFGAGSRLTVL.

This clone was detected only a few times. The V call is TRBV6-1, the J call TRBJ1-5; 10 positions match TRBD1. V lost 7 bases and J lost 8; bases outside the gene matches: 8. Germline CDR1 MNHNS, CDR2 SASEGT. This CDR3 comprises 14 residues. CDR3 sequence: CASKRTGGNEPQHF. The CDR3 bases are TGTGCCAGCAAAAGGACAGGGGGTAACGAGCCCCAGCATTTT.

The chain recombines TRBV7-8 with TRBJ2-5, with 11 bases aligning to TRBD1. The CDR3 has 15 amino acids. Germline V lookup: CDR1 SGHVS, CDR2 FQNEAQ. V was clipped by 5 bases and J by 5 bases; unmatched bases: 7. Here the CDR3 DNA reads TGTGCCAGCAGCATCCGGGACAGGGGGTATGAGACCCAGTACTTC. This sequence encodes CASSIRDRGYETQYF.

The count of this clone is one. The chain carries TRBV5-1 and TRBJ1-3; D unclear. Between the trimmed V and J ends, which lost 2 bases and 4 bases, there was a span of 10 bases. The length of the CDR3 is 14 residues. Germline V gives CDR1 SGHRS, CDR2 YFSETQ. Written as DNA, the CDR3 is TGCGCCAGCAGCTTCGCTGTTGAGGGAAACACCATATATTTT. Its translation: CASSFAVEGNTIYF.

The chain uses TRBV11-2 and TRBJ2-7, with 12 bases identical to TRBD2. Germline V gene sequence: CDR1 SGHAT, CDR2 FQNNGV. The CDR3 runs 15 residues. V lost 5 bases to trimming and J lost 5 bases; unmatched junction nucleotides: 7. The CDR3, as DNA: TGTGCCAGCAGCCCTAGCGGGAGGGCCTTAGACGAGCAGTACTTC. Translated: CASSPSGRALDEQYF.

The CDR3 reads CASKYRRDKQETQYF. As DNA, the CDR3 is TGTGCCAGCAAGTATAGACGGGACAAACAAGAGACCCAGTACTTC. The gene calls are TRBV6-4 and TRBJ2-5; tentative D call: TRBD1 (6 bases). Germline V gene sequence: CDR1 MRHNA, CDR2 SNTAGT. This CDR3 spans 15 amino acids. The ends were cut back, 7 bases at V and 2 bases at J, with 17 bases in the middle.

The gene calls are TRBV4-1 and TRBJ1-1, with 8 positions matching TRBD1. The ends lost 4 bases at V and 3 bases at J; junction bases unmatched: 10. Germline V gives CDR1 MGHRA, CDR2 YSYEKL. There are 16 residues in the CDR3. The CDR3 sequence is CASSPGQGMWDTEAFF. The CDR3 nucleotides read TGCGCCAGCAGCCCCGGACAGGGCATGTGGGACACTGAAGCTTTCTTT.

The chain employs TRBV7-9 and TRBJ2-3, with D perhaps given as TRBD1 or TRBD2 (5 bases each). CDR1 and CDR2 (germline): SEHNR, FQNEAQ (reference sequence). CDR3 length: 15 residues. With 3 bases removed from V and 2 bases from J, the gap between germline ends came to 12 bases. CDR3 residues: CASSFGGGNTDTQYF. In nucleotides, the CDR3 is TGTGCCAGCAGCTTCGGTGGGGGAAACACAGATACGCAGTATTTT.

This chain joins TRBV6-5 and TRBJ2-7; unclear D gene. The germline CDR1 and CDR2 sequences are MNHEY and SVGAGI. The CDR3 sequence is 11 residues long. The germline V and J ends were trimmed by 4 bases and 3 bases, with 4 bases remaining between them. The CDR3 nucleotides read TGTGCCAGCAGTTTCAACTACGAGCAGTACTTC. Amino acid sequence: CASSFNYEQYF.